This T cell receptor beta chain comes out of a study of cytomegalovirus exposure and HLA in healthy donors. V was cut by 6 bases and J by 3 bases, with 18 bases left in between. Germline V CDR1 and CDR2: MDHEN, SYDVKM. This CDR3 has 16 residues. The PCR was carried out with 60 Vbeta primers and 13 Jbeta primers. Libraries were prepared by immunoSEQ multiplex PCR; TCRdb keeps only in-frame clonotypes and omits some of them. The sample lists 160,000 or so clones, roughly 84% seen once, with about 1% in the top ten. This clonotype was sampled from a man younger than 45 in good health and CMV-seronegative. J is TRBJ2-1 and V is TRBV28, with D maybe TRBD1 (6 bases). The sequenced sample consisted of PBMCs. The CDR3 spells CASSPSPGHHYNEQFF. In DNA, the CDR3 is TGTGCCAGCAGCCCTTCACCGGGACACCACTACAATGAGCAGTTCTTC.